This is a list of T cell receptor beta chains from one sample in a study of blood T cell repertoires in COVID-19. The assay was immunoSEQ multiplex PCR, and TCRdb's table has in-frame clones only and misses some. The sample holds 200,000 to 250,000 clones, about 86% seen once. Specimen: PBMCs or T cells enriched from blood (not recorded which). These receptors originate from a woman between 35 and 50 years old with acute COVID-19. Each CDR3 is given with its conserved first and last residue. Each record gives: D gene, V gene, J gene, clone size, CDR3 DNA, CDR3 protein. The D gene is left open where the match is weak. Size is stated for part of the rows, as once, few or many counts, or as a class when the clone is expanded.

d_call: TRBD2; v_call: TRBV6-2/TRBV6-3; j_call: TRBJ2-1; clone_size: .; cdr3_nt: TGTGCCAGCAGCGGACTAGCGGGGCAGCAGTTCTTC; cdr3_aa: CASSGLAGQQFF
d_call: .; v_call: TRBV7-9; j_call: TRBJ1-1; clone_size: .; cdr3_nt: TGTGCCAGCGGGTCCGGGGAAGCTTTCTTT; cdr3_aa: CASGSGEAFF
d_call: TRBD2; v_call: TRBV11-3; j_call: TRBJ2-7; clone_size: few; cdr3_nt: TGTGCCAGCAGTCGGCCGGGGCCTAGCGGGGGGCAGTACTTC; cdr3_aa: CASSRPGPSGGQYF
d_call: TRBD1; v_call: TRBV5-1; j_call: TRBJ1-4; clone_size: few; cdr3_nt: TGCGCCAGCAGCTTGGACCGACAGGGAGGCCAACTGTTTTTT; cdr3_aa: CASSLDRQGGQLFF
d_call: .; v_call: TRBV19; j_call: TRBJ1-1; clone_size: once; cdr3_nt: TGTGCCAGTACTACCGCGGAGGTAACTGAAGCTTTCTTT; cdr3_aa: CASTTAEVTEAFF
d_call: .; v_call: TRBV27; j_call: TRBJ1-1; clone_size: few; cdr3_nt: TGTGCCAGCAGCCCCGGGTCCTATGGCACTGAAGCTTTCTTT; cdr3_aa: CASSPGSYGTEAFF
d_call: .; v_call: TRBV11-2; j_call: TRBJ2-5; clone_size: .; cdr3_nt: TGTGCCAGCAGCTTAGTTCGTTATGGGGGGGAGACCCAGTACTTC; cdr3_aa: CASSLVRYGGETQYF
d_call: TRBD2; v_call: TRBV6-4; j_call: TRBJ2-3; clone_size: .; cdr3_nt: TGTGCCAGCAGTGACTCCGGGGGGGGAACAGATACGCAGTATTTT; cdr3_aa: CASSDSGGGTDTQYF
d_call: .; v_call: TRBV28; j_call: TRBJ2-2; clone_size: .; cdr3_nt: TGTGCCAGCCTTCCGGGGACAACTCCGGCGAACACCGGGGAGCTGTTTTTT; cdr3_aa: CASLPGTTPANTGELFF
d_call: .; v_call: TRBV9; j_call: TRBJ1-2; clone_size: .; cdr3_nt: TGTGCCAGCAGCCCCTACAGCTTAGCTAACTATGGCTACACCTTC; cdr3_aa: CASSPYSLANYGYTF
d_call: TRBD1; v_call: TRBV12-3/TRBV12-4; j_call: TRBJ1-2; clone_size: .; cdr3_nt: TGTGCCAGCGCGACAGGGTTGCGGGGCTACACCTTC; cdr3_aa: CASATGLRGYTF
d_call: TRBD1; v_call: TRBV6-5; j_call: TRBJ1-5; clone_size: .; cdr3_nt: TGTGCCAGCAGTTCCTACAGGGGGCATCAGCCCCAGCATTTT; cdr3_aa: CASSSYRGHQPQHF
d_call: .; v_call: TRBV27; j_call: TRBJ2-7; clone_size: few; cdr3_nt: TGTGCCAGCAGCCCCTACCAGGGCGAGCAGTACTTC; cdr3_aa: CASSPYQGEQYF
d_call: TRBD1; v_call: TRBV7-2; j_call: TRBJ1-6; clone_size: .; cdr3_nt: TGTGCCAGCAGCTTAGGGGGACAGGGGGTAAATTCACCCCTCCACTTT; cdr3_aa: CASSLGGQGVNSPLHF
d_call: .; v_call: TRBV5-4; j_call: TRBJ1-1; clone_size: once; cdr3_nt: TGTGCCAGCAGCTTGGATGGCAGTATGAACACTGAAGCTTTCTTT; cdr3_aa: CASSLDGSMNTEAFF